This T cell receptor beta chain is drawn from a study of T cell changes during pregnancy in multiple sclerosis. Clones were sequenced by immunoSEQ multiplex PCR, and TCRdb holds only the in-frame ones, with some missing. The sample carries 55,000 to 80,000 clones, about 94% recorded once. Trimming removed 0 bases from V and 7 bases from J; junction bases left unmatched: 5. The CDR3 has 15 amino acids. Per the germline V gene, CDR1 is SGDLS and CDR2 is YYNGEE. This chain uses TRBV9 with TRBJ2-1, with TRBD2 matching over 9 bases. This TCR was sampled from a female donor with multiple sclerosis, enrolled in a pregnancy study. Source: CD8+ T cells from peripheral blood mononuclear cells, taken in the second trimester of pregnancy. DNA of the CDR3: TGTGCCAGCAGCGTAGCGTCTAGCGGGGTGAATGAGCAGTTCTTC. This gives the protein CASSVASSGVNEQFF.